Listed here are 9 T cell receptor beta chains from one sample, sequenced in a study of OX40 agonist ivuxolimab in advanced cancers. The protocol was immunoSEQ multiplex PCR, while the TCRdb copy is restricted to in-frame clones and leaves out a portion. The repertoire holds 60,000 to 65,000 clones, 80% to 95% seen once, with 0.62% in the top ten. The sequenced sample was CD4+ or CD8+ T cells sorted from blood, obtained in a trial of the OX40 agonist ivuxolimab. These receptors were taken from an adult with an advanced solid tumor such as melanoma, head and neck, liver or kidney cancer.

The chain uses TRBV4-1 and TRBJ2-1; 15 bases are a match to TRBD2. The V gene's germline CDR1 is MGHRA and CDR2 YSYEKL. V was clipped by 2 bases and J by 7 bases; unmatched bases: 3. The CDR3 covers 16 residues. The CDR3, as DNA: TGCGCCAGCAGCCAACCCGGGACTAGCGGGAGGAATGAGCAGTTCTTC. Translation: CASSQPGTSGRNEQFF.

V is TRBV18 and J is TRBJ1-1; 7 bases match TRBD1. The germline gives CDR1 KGHSH, CDR2 LQKENI. This CDR3 comprises 14 residues. V lost 1 base and J lost 3; bases outside the gene matches: 2. CDR3 loop: CASSPQGADTEAFF. The CDR3 nucleotides are TGTGCCAGCTCACCACAGGGGGCCGACACTGAAGCTTTCTTT.

The rearrangement joins TRBV18 to TRBJ2-3, with 11 bases aligning to TRBD2. In germline, CDR1 is KGHSH, CDR2 LQKENI. The CDR3 has 17 residues. V shed 5 bases and J 5 bases; nucleotides not matched to a gene: 12. CDR3 DNA: TGTGCCAGCTCATCAACTAGCGGGGGAGCTGGGGAAGATACGCAGTATTTT. Encoded protein: CASSSTSGGAGEDTQYF.

This chain connects TRBV5-1 to TRBJ1-2; the D is unclear. Trimming took off 2 bases at V and 5 bases at J, with 13 bases between the two ends. The germline V gene has CDR1 SGHRS and CDR2 YFSETQ. The CDR3 has 14 amino acids. CDR3 region: CASSFGTEGYGYTF. As DNA, the CDR3 is TGCGCCAGCAGCTTTGGTACGGAGGGATATGGCTACACCTTC.

The J gene is TRBJ1-5, the V gene TRBV5-8; D possibly corresponds to TRBD1 (5 bases). With 0 bases removed from V and 6 bases from J, the gap between germline ends came to 16 bases. Germline assignment: CDR1 SGHTS and CDR2 YDEGEE. This CDR3 region has 16 residues. Here the CDR3 reads CASSLEGIGEAQPQHF. CDR3 coding DNA: TGTGCCAGCAGCTTGGAGGGGATAGGGGAAGCTCAGCCCCAGCATTTT.

The chain is built from TRBV19 and TRBJ1-1; the D is unclear. CDR1 is LNHDA and CDR2 is SQIVND in the germline V gene (reference sequence). The length of the CDR3 is 16 residues. The V end was cut by 4 bases, the J end by 1 base, with 16 bases between. The CDR3 spells CASSNLSPFGNTEAFF. The DNA for the CDR3 is TGTGCCAGTAGTAATCTAAGCCCTTTCGGGAACACTGAAGCTTTCTTT.

J is TRBJ2-3 and V is TRBV19; TRBD1 agrees at 10 bases. The V segment lost 5 bases and the J segment 2 bases; nucleotides outside the gene matches: 4. There are 15 residues in the CDR3. The germline gives CDR1 LNHDA, CDR2 SQIVND (reference sequence). The CDR3 region is CASSDRGRSTDTQYF. The DNA of the CDR3 is TGTGCCAGTAGTGACAGGGGGCGATCCACAGATACGCAGTATTTT.

The genes are TRBV18 and TRBJ2-2; the D is unclear. The CDR3 spans 17 residues. The V gene lost 1 base and the J gene lost 0 bases, with 12 bases spanning the gap. The germline gives CDR1 KGHSH, CDR2 LQKENI. In DNA form, the CDR3 reads TGTGCCAGCTCACCACTGCCGGCCGAGTCGAACACCGGGGAGCTGTTTTTT. Translating gives CASSPLPAESNTGELFF. Full variable domain (remainder filled in from reference TRBV18 and TRBJ2-2): NAGVMQNPRHLVRRRGQEARLRCSPMKGHSHVYWYRQLPEEGLKFMVYLQKENIIDESGMPKERFSAEFPKEGPSILRIQQVVRGDSAAYFCASSPLPAESNTGELFFGEGSRLTVL.

There are a few counts of this clone. V gene TRBV6-6 combines with J gene TRBJ1-2; D gene uncertain. Germline CDR1 is MNHNY and CDR2 is SVGAGI (reference sequence). The V end lost 0 bases, the J end lost 3 bases, and 8 bases lay between the germline ends. The CDR3 loop spans 14 amino acids. The CDR3 loop is CASSYSGQHYGYTF. In nucleotides, the CDR3 is TGTGCCAGCAGTTACTCAGGCCAGCACTATGGCTACACCTTC.